This T cell receptor beta chain stems from a study of tumor-infiltrating lymphocytes in localized non-small cell lung cancer. Turning to the study itself: Some samples were collected after neoadjuvant chemotherapy; smokers, never-smokers and several histologies were included.

Details on this clone: Its specificity is unknown.

This CDR3 is 19 amino acids long. J was trimmed by 2 bases and V by 3 bases; bases with no gene match: 15. Looked up from germline, CDR1 is SGHDT and CDR2 is YYEEEE. Whole-study findings and limits: Available tissue quantity limited TCR sequencing to a patient subset. TCRbeta sequencing showed higher T cell infiltration in tumors than uninvolved lung. Different pieces of the same tissue were used for each assay.

Some clones are missing from TCRdb's copy, which holds only in-frame ones; the method was immunoSEQ multiplex PCR. The sample records roughly 8,000 clones, 50% to 75% being singletons. Sequencing was performed on uninvolved lung tissue not adjacent to the tumor. V usage is TRBV5-6 and J usage is TRBJ2-7; TRBD1 matches at 12 bases. The origin of this receptor is a human donor with non-small cell lung cancer. In DNA, the CDR3 is TGTGCCAGCAGCTCGTCCGGGACAGGGGGCCCGGTAAGGACCTACGAGCAGTACTTC. Translation gives CASSSSGTGGPVRTYEQYF. The full variable domain, its missing parts supplied by reference TRBV5-6 and TRBJ2-7, is DAGVTQSPTHLIKTRGQQVTLRCSPKSGHDTVSWYQQALGQGPQFIFQYYEEEERQRGNFPDRFSGHQFPNYSSELNVNALLLGDSALYLCASSSSGTGGPVRTYEQYFGPGTRLTVT.